This T cell receptor beta chain was sequenced during a study of blood T cell repertoires in COVID-19. Study-wide context: Acute and convalescent COVID-19 samples came from the United States, Italy and Spain. In each case, the material was cDNA or gDNA derived from T cells, B-cell-depleted T cells, or PBMCs.

In the authors' methods: Cell counts per sample came from amplifying reference gene primers. Only in-frame clones appear in the TCRdb table, and some are missing; sequencing was by immunoSEQ multiplex PCR. The V and J calls and clone size are taken from that table; D and trimming were inferred from the DNA. Here the sample spans about 170,000 clones, 85% to 90% being singletons. The CDR3 totals 15 residues. V lost 6 bases to trimming and J lost 1 base, with 16 bases between them. The germline gives CDR1 ENHRY, CDR2 SYGVKD. The sequencing input was peripheral blood. This TCR was recovered from a man between 50 and 59 years old who had recovered from COVID-19. The rearrangement joins TRBV10-3 to TRBJ2-7, with D perhaps matching TRBD2 (6 bases). CDR3 in DNA: TGTGCCATCAGGGCCGGGGGAGATCCATCCTACGAGCAGTACTTC. Translating gives CAIRAGGDPSYEQYF.